This TCR beta chain was recorded in a study of tissue-resident memory T cells in lung cancer (dated by TCRdb to about 2019). Context from the whole study: Paired tumor TRM and tumor non-TRM populations from approximately 11 lung cancer patients were compared using TCR beta-chain sequencing. Study-wide findings and limitations: On average, expanded clonotypes made up approximately 69% of tumor TRM repertoires, compared with 45% to 60% of tumor non-TRM repertoires. Compared with tumor non-TRM cells, tumor TRM cells had a significantly more restricted TCR repertoire, with lower Shannon-Wiener and inverse Simpson diversity. Per patient, the most expanded clonotype made up an average of approximately 20% of sequenced TRM cells, which suggests that a single tumor antigen-specific clone had expanded.

The CDR3 measures 15 amino acids from cysteine to phenylalanine. Solely the CDR3 DNA is kept, with 45 bases framed from the first base. Here V drops 3 bases and J drops 2 bases, and the junction holds 0 bases not matched to any gene. CDR1 MNHEY and CDR2 SMNVEV are derived from the germline V gene (reference sequence). As concerns this clonotype: Its cognate antigen has yet to be identified. No qualities accompany the bases; no much larger clone lies one base away.

The run used an Illumina MiSeq. Unique molecular identifiers were built into the TCR sequencing libraries, which were indexed using TruSeq single indexes. As for how the authors treated the data: MIGEC v1.2.7 was used to map and error-correct TCR reads, and VDJtools v1.1.7 was then used for analysis, with default settings for both tools. Shannon-Wiener and inverse Simpson indices, computed in VDJtools, were used to quantify repertoire diversity. Expanded TCRbeta clonotypes were defined by a frequency threshold of at least three. Wilcoxon rank-sum tests across fewer than 11 patients were used for statistical comparisons of TCR diversity between tumor TRM and non-TRM populations. TCRdb reprocessed the public reads (quality trimming at Q25 with fastp, clone calling with MiXCR) and kept in-frame beta chains. Rows with one shared CDR3 protein collapse into an entry with the most common genes and DNA. In this record, the V and J calls reflect TCRdb's handling and not the investigators' own analysis. In all, the sample holds some 320 distinct CDR3 sequences, and 20% to 30% of those were seen once. Of the sample, roughly 44% is held by the ten largest clones.

A BD FACSAria-II was used to sort CD8+ T cells by CD103 expression straight into ice-cold TRIzol LS reagent. Lung tumor tissue was collected fresh at the time of surgical resection. After Fc receptor blocking, fresh cells were stained for CD45, CD4, CD3, CD8A and CD103, and DAPI was used to tell live cells from dead cells. A miRNeasy kit was used to purify total RNA from the sorted CD103+ and CD103- CD8+ T cells. Tumor-infiltrating CD8+ cytotoxic T cells were sorted by CD103 expression to separate tissue-resident memory (TRM) cells from non-TRM cells. Donors were patients with treatment-naive lung cancer. Patients with respiratory malignancies who were newly diagnosed and untreated were recruited prospectively after referral.

Sequencing was done on a sample of CD103+ CD8+ T cells from lung tumor tissue. This specimen's cell subset or site label, interpreted: tissue-resident memory (TRM) CD8+ CTLs. This TCR derives from a human donor with treatment-naive lung cancer (subtype not recorded). The sequence joins TRBV27 to TRBJ2-1, with TRBD2 identical over 11 junction bases. Here the CDR3 is given as CASSLTSGTYNEQFF. The sequenced DNA is TGTGCCAGCAGTTTGACTAGCGGGACCTACAATGAGCAGTTCTTC.